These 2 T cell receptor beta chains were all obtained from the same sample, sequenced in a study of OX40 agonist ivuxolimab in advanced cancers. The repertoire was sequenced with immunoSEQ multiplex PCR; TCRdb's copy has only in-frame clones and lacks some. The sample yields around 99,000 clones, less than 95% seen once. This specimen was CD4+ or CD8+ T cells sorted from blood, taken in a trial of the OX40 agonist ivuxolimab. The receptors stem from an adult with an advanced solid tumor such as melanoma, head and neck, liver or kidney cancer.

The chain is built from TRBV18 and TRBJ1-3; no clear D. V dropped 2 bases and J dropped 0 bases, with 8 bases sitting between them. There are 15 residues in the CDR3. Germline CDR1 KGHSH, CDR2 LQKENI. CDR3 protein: CASSPGGSSGNTIYF. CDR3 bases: TGTGCCAGCTCACCAGGAGGGAGCTCTGGAAACACCATATATTTT.

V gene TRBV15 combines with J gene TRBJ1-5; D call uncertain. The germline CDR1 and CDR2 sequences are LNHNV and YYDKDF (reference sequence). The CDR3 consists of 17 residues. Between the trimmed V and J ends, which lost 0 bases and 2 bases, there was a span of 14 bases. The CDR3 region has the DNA TGTGCCACCAGCAGAGATCGAGTAGTTGGGGGCAATCAGCCCCAGCATTTT. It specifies CATSRDRVVGGNQPQHF. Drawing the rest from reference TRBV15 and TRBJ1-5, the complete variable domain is DAMVIQNPRYQVTQFGKPVTLSCSQTLNHNVMYWYQQKSSQAPKLLFHYYDKDFNNEADTPDNFQSRRPNTSFCFLDIRSPGLGDTAMYLCATSRDRVVGGNQPQHFGDGTRLSIL.